A single sample is the source of the 23 T cell receptor beta chains below, sequenced in a study of blood T cell repertoires in COVID-19. Data came from immunoSEQ multiplex PCR; TCRdb stores just in-frame clones and leaves some out. The profile shows 150,000 to 200,000 clones, just over 85% of them singletons. Sequenced material: PBMCs or T cells enriched from blood (not recorded which). All receptors derive from a woman in her late teens or twenties who had recovered from COVID-19.

The chain has TRBV5-8 and TRBJ2-1; D is undetermined. This CDR3 comprises 14 residues. Looked up from germline, CDR1 is SGHTS and CDR2 is YDEGEE. The V gene lost 1 base and the J gene lost 7 bases, with 12 bases spanning the gap. The CDR3 loop is CASSLTPLENEQFF. The CDR3 bases are TGTGCCAGCAGCTTGACTCCCTTGGAGAATGAGCAGTTCTTC.

This chain connects TRBV5-8 to TRBJ1-5; 8 bases are shared with TRBD1. Germline values: CDR1 SGHTS, CDR2 YDEGEE. The CDR3 contains 15 residues. V shed 2 bases and J 4 bases; nucleotides not matched to a gene: 5. CDR3 in DNA: TGTGCCAGCAGCTTCTGGGACAGGAGTAATCAGCCCCAGCATTTT. Its translation: CASSFWDRSNQPQHF.

J is TRBJ2-7 and V is TRBV5-1, with 9 bases lining up with TRBD1. Germline V CDR1 and CDR2: SGHRS, YFSETQ. The CDR3 runs to 14 residues. The V and J ends lost 1 base and 4 bases, in that order; junction bases with no gene match: 3. CDR3 coding DNA: TGCGCCAGCAGCTTGTTTGGGACAGGGTACGAGCAGTACTTC. Protein sequence: CASSLFGTGYEQYF.

The chain carries TRBV10-3 and TRBJ1-3; TRBD1 matches at 9 bases. The V and J ends lost 4 bases and 7 bases, in that order; junction bases with no gene match: 8. The CDR3 length is 15 residues. Germline values: CDR1 ENHRY, CDR2 SYGVKD. The CDR3 DNA is TGTGCCATCAGTGGCCCGGGACAGGGAATCAACACCATATATTTT. Its translation is CAISGPGQGINTIYF.

This clone was detected only once. The V gene is TRBV5-6, the J gene TRBJ2-7; 8 positions match TRBD1. Germline-derived CDR1 and CDR2 are SGHDT and YYEEEE. V lost 4 bases and J lost 6; bases outside the gene matches: 12. CDR3 size: 15 residues. CDR3 protein: CASSLPGQVPGEQYF. In DNA, the CDR3 is TGTGCCAGCAGCCTTCCGGGACAGGTTCCCGGCGAGCAGTACTTC.

The chain has TRBV6-6 and TRBJ1-3; D perhaps matches TRBD1 (6 bases). Looked up from germline, CDR1 is MNHNY and CDR2 is SVGAGI (reference sequence). CDR3 length: 18 residues. Trimming took 5 bases from V and 4 from J, leaving 24 bases between them. The DNA for the CDR3 is TGTGCCAGCAGTCCACAGGCGGCCCTATCGACAGGAGGAAACACCATATATTTT. Protein product: CASSPQAALSTGGNTIYF.

A single count supports this clone. CDR3 sequence reads: CASSPGVRGLYEQYF. The CDR3 bases are TGTGCCAGTAGTCCAGGGGTAAGGGGGCTTTACGAGCAGTACTTC. The chain employs TRBV19 and TRBJ2-7, with 7 bases matching TRBD1. CDR1 is LNHDA, CDR2 SQIVND, per germline (reference sequence). This CDR3 region has 15 residues. Unmatched junction bases numbered 11, after V lost 5 bases and J lost 4 bases. The whole variable domain, remainder taken from reference TRBV19 and TRBJ2-7, is DGGITQSPKYLFRKEGQNVTLSCEQNLNHDAMYWYRQDPGQGLRLIYYSQIVNDFQKGDIAEGYSVSREKKESFPLTVTSAQKNPTAFYLCASSPGVRGLYEQYFGPGTRLTVT.

CDR3 DNA sequence: TGTGCCTGGAGTCCGACAGTGGACGAGCAGTACTTC. It codes for CAWSPTVDEQYF. V and J are TRBV30 and TRBJ2-7; tentatively, D is TRBD1 (5 bases). The germline V and J ends were trimmed by 2 bases and 5 bases, with 10 bases remaining between them. The CDR3 totals 12 residues. The germline V gene encodes CDR1 GTSNPN and CDR2 SVGIG (reference sequence).

This clone was picked up one time. The V call is TRBV5-1, the J call TRBJ2-7; a possible D gene is TRBD1 (5 bases). V was shortened by 0 bases and J by 2 bases, with 9 bases between the two germline ends. The CDR3 spans 14 residues. Germline V gene data show CDR1 as SGHRS and CDR2 as YFSETQ. The CDR3 DNA sequence: TGCGCCAGCAGCTTGGAGGGGCAACCCTACGAGCAGTACTTC. It encodes CASSLEGQPYEQYF.

V is TRBV6-5 and J is TRBJ1-4, with 9 bases aligning to TRBD1. The length of the CDR3 is 14 residues. The trim removed 6 bases at V and 6 bases at J, leaving 5 bases unmatched. CDR1 and CDR2 (germline): MNHEY, SVGAGI. The CDR3 nucleotides read TGTGCCAGCAGCCCCGGGACAGGGTATGAAAAACTGTTTTTT. Residues: CASSPGTGYEKLFF.

This chain connects TRBV29-1 to TRBJ2-3, with D possibly matching TRBD2 (5 bases). The CDR3 is made up of 13 amino acids. The germline V gene has CDR1 SQVTM and CDR2 ANQGSEA. V lost 4 bases to trimming and J lost 2 bases, with 10 bases between them. CDR3 DNA: TGCAGCGTTGGAGGGTCGTACACAGATACGCAGTATTTT. Encoded protein: CSVGGSYTDTQYF.

The CDR3 is CASRDPRNTEAFF. DNA for the CDR3: TGTGCCAGCCGGGATCCGCGGAACACTGAAGCTTTCTTT. V is TRBV28 and J is TRBJ1-1; D gene ambiguous. This CDR3 contains 13 residues. Between the trimmed V and J ends, which lost 8 bases and 1 base, there was a span of 11 bases. CDR1 is MDHEN and CDR2 is SYDVKM in the germline V gene.

The chain has TRBV7-9 and TRBJ1-3; D remains unclear. The CDR3 is 14 amino acids. Per the germline V gene, CDR1 is SEHNR and CDR2 is FQNEAQ (reference sequence). V dropped 5 bases and J dropped 7 bases, with 15 bases sitting between them. The CDR3 coding sequence is TGTGCCAGCAGCCGACTTTTCGAAGAGAACACCATATATTTT. Protein product: CASSRLFEENTIYF.

The rearrangement joins TRBV30 to TRBJ1-2; D possibly corresponds to TRBD1 (5 bases). The CDR3 contains 13 residues. Germline values: CDR1 GTSNPN, CDR2 SVGIG (reference sequence). V was cut by 1 base and J by 4 bases, with 10 bases left in between. Here the CDR3 DNA reads TGTGCCTGGAGTGAACAGGCGGTCTATGGCTACACCTTC. Translating gives CAWSEQAVYGYTF.

The V gene is TRBV19, the J gene TRBJ1-5; 8 bases are shared with TRBD1. Germline values: CDR1 LNHDA, CDR2 SQIVND (reference sequence). Trimming at V came to 5 bases and at J to 2 bases, leaving 8 bases not matched to a gene. There are 16 residues in the CDR3. The CDR3 loop is CASSPRDRWGNQPQHF. The DNA for the CDR3 is TGTGCCAGTAGTCCACGGGACAGGTGGGGCAATCAGCCCCAGCATTTT.

This clone was seen just once. This sequence joins TRBV18 and TRBJ1-1, with D possibly TRBD1 on 5 matching bases. This CDR3 region has 15 residues. V was cut by 3 bases and J by 1 base, with 12 bases left in between. CDR1 is KGHSH, CDR2 LQKENI, per germline. The CDR3 coding sequence is TGTGCCAGCTCACCGTTTGACAGCCCGAACACTGAAGCTTTCTTT. Protein product: CASSPFDSPNTEAFF.

The gene calls are TRBV16 and TRBJ2-7, with TRBD1 matching over 7 bases. This CDR3 contains 13 residues. The germline gives CDR1 KGHSY, CDR2 FQNENV. V gave up 3 bases and J gave up 5 bases; unmatched junction bases: 4. CDR3 in amino acids: CASSHLTGDEQYF. The CDR3 DNA follows: TGTGCCAGCAGCCACCTAACAGGGGACGAGCAGTACTTC. Complete variable domain (other parts from reference TRBV16 and TRBJ2-7): GEEVAQTPKHLVRGEGQKAKLYCAPIKGHSYVFWYQQVLKNEFKFLISFQNENVFDETGMPKERFSAKCLPNSPCSLEIQATKLEDSAVYFCASSHLTGDEQYFGPGTRLTVT.

This chain connects TRBV13 to TRBJ1-1; 7 nucleotides agree with TRBD1. J lost 3 bases, V lost 2 bases, and 6 bases had no gene match. The germline V gene encodes CDR1 PRHDT and CDR2 FYEKMQ (reference sequence). This CDR3 is built from 15 residues. In nucleotides, the CDR3 is TGTGCCAGCAGCTTAAGTGACAGGGAGTACACTGAAGCTTTCTTT. This gives the protein CASSLSDREYTEAFF.

This clone was seen once. The chain joins TRBV5-4 to TRBJ1-6, with D uncertain. Germline lookup yields CDR1 SGHNT and CDR2 YYREEE (reference sequence). The CDR3 is 15 residues long. Trimming left V 0 bases short and J 7 bases short, with 11 bases between. CDR3 in amino acids: CASSLVGQTNSPLHF. The CDR3 nucleotides read TGTGCCAGCAGCTTGGTTGGGCAGACGAATTCACCCCTCCACTTT.

The chain couples TRBV9 to TRBJ2-1; possible D gene TRBD2, 6 bases. The V end lost 0 bases, the J end lost 6 bases, and 13 bases lay between the germline ends. This CDR3 contains 15 residues. Germline CDR1 reads SGDLS; CDR2 reads YYNGEE. CDR3 sequence reads: CASSVGFGGGNEQFF. Here the CDR3 DNA reads TGTGCCAGCAGCGTAGGGTTTGGGGGAGGCAATGAGCAGTTCTTC.

This clone was seen a few times. This sequence joins TRBV6-5 and TRBJ1-1, with 9 bases that match TRBD1. Per the germline V gene, CDR1 is MNHEY and CDR2 is SVGAGI. This CDR3 has 16 residues. V trimming: 4 bases; J trimming: 11 bases; junction bases outside the gene matches: 17. Here the CDR3 reads CASSSLPDRGLISAFF. As DNA, the CDR3 is TGTGCCAGCAGTTCCCTCCCGGACAGGGGTCTTATATCGGCTTTCTTT.

The chain joins TRBV10-3 to TRBJ1-3, with D possibly being TRBD1 (5 bases). The CDR3 is made up of 13 amino acids. Trimming removed 4 bases at V and 2 bases at J, with 6 bases between. Germline loops: CDR1 ENHRY, CDR2 SYGVKD. The CDR3 sequence: CAISGGPGNTIYF. CDR3 nucleotides: TGTGCCATCAGTGGGGGCCCTGGAAACACCATATATTTT.

The chain couples TRBV13 to TRBJ1-1, with unresolved D. V was trimmed by 0 bases and J by 0 bases, leaving 8 bases between them. The CDR3 consists of 15 residues. Germline CDR1 is PRHDT and CDR2 is FYEKMQ (reference sequence). The DNA of the CDR3 is TGTGCCAGCAGCTTAGGCATTACATTGAACACTGAAGCTTTCTTT. Its translation is CASSLGITLNTEAFF.